Given below is one T cell receptor (beta chain) in context. No antigen is known for it. Base qualities are not at hand, and no much larger clone is one base apart. The sample belongs to a study of beta chain features in type 1 diabetes (dated by TCRdb to the late 2010s). For context, the study as a whole: Mean age, gender distribution, total cell number and subset yield were not different between patients and healthy donors. A total of 107,917,701 sorted cells were examined across all samples, and the number of cells per subset was strongly correlated with RNA yield. In the study, TCRB repertoires of sorted circulating CD4+ T cell subsets from recently diagnosed type 1 diabetes patients were compared with those of matched healthy donors. Regulatory and stem cell-like memory subsets were isolated from only 8 patients and 8 healthy donors, whereas naive and central memory subsets came from all 28 donors. Summary of the overall study and its limitations: Patients with type 1 diabetes made fewer insertions and deleted more nucleotides at VDJ recombination sites, implying thymic rearrangement abnormalities. Shorter templates might be favored by PCR, yet because patient and control samples were amplified and corrected together, any such skew would affect both groups equally. Because cDNA was sequenced instead of genomic DNA, activated cells with high expression could be over-represented, although the groups did not differ in activation or CD3 levels. Type 1 diabetes patients showed a moderate but significant shortening of TCRB CDR3 length in all four CD4+ subsets. Naive, central memory and regulatory TCRB repertoires appeared to be more similar among patients than among healthy donors. Only small numbers of individuals were included in the HLA sub-analyses, which left unresolved whether HLA type had any influence on TCRB rearrangement.

The entire isolated RNA was reverse transcribed using the High Capacity cDNA Reverse Transcription Kit, and thus expressed TCRB transcripts were sequenced. Deep immunoSEQ sequencing was performed on naive, central memory and regulatory T cell samples, with an average of around 3.5 million total reads per sample. Sorted cells were lysed in RLT buffer, and RNA was extracted using DNase-treated RNeasy Micro or Mini kits according to cell number. Each cell subset was processed on its own to prevent cross-contamination, while patient and healthy donor samples were processed together. The immunoSEQ multiplex PCR was used to amplify TCRB sequences from cDNA, generating 87-bp fragments that spanned the CDR3 region. Sequencing of the amplicons was done on the Illumina HiSeq platform. The paper's processing steps were these. Synthetic template baselines were used to correct PCR bias computationally, reads within Hamming distance 2 were collapsed together, and singletons that could not be merged were discarded. Reads were aligned to IMGT to assign V, D and J genes, CDR3 length, and insertions or deletions at six rearrangement sites. Within each subset, clonotype counts were normalized to sorted cell number, and only after that were true diversity and Gini coefficients computed with the tcR R package. Repertoire sharing was quantified using the overlap coefficient calculated on TCRB nucleotide sequences. Imported from immuneACCESS, the table was reduced by TCRdb to in-frame sequences with V and J called. These copies leave out some clones; in studies compared against another copy, an unresolved V gene accounts for under half, and the cause of the remainder is not known. V and J calls and clone size are copied from that table; D and trimming were computed from the DNA. This sample has about 370,000 clones in its table, and 8.5% to 10% of those were observed once. The leading ten clones occupy 0.45% to 0.65% of the sample.

From each donor, a single peripheral blood sample of 100 to 150 mL on average was drawn into heparinised tubes. Using a panel that included CD45RO, CCR7, CD25, CD127, CD95 and CD27, naive, central memory, regulatory and stem cell-like memory CD4+ T cells were sorted on a BD FACSAria II. Every sorted population had a purity above 95%. PBMCs were isolated immediately by Lymphoprep density gradient centrifugation and stained directly without culture. Samples were stained and sorted in pairs, with one healthy donor and one patient per experiment, so that batch effects were minimized. From a lookup of the germline V gene, CDR1 and CDR2 are MDHEN and SYDVKM. Including cysteine and phenylalanine, the CDR3 has 16 amino acids. Only the CDR3 DNA stays, 48 bases, in frame from base 1. Unmatched junction bases come to 9, with V trimmed by 6 bases and J by 0 bases.

Recombination joined TRBV28 with TRBJ2-7; TRBD1 aligns with 9 central bases. The TCR originated in a man aged 25 to 40 with type 1 diabetes. The sequenced sample was central memory CD4+ T cells from blood. The CDR3 reads as follows: CASRQPGQGPSYEQYF. The DNA is TGTGCCAGCAGACAACCGGGACAGGGACCCTCCTACGAGCAGTACTTC.